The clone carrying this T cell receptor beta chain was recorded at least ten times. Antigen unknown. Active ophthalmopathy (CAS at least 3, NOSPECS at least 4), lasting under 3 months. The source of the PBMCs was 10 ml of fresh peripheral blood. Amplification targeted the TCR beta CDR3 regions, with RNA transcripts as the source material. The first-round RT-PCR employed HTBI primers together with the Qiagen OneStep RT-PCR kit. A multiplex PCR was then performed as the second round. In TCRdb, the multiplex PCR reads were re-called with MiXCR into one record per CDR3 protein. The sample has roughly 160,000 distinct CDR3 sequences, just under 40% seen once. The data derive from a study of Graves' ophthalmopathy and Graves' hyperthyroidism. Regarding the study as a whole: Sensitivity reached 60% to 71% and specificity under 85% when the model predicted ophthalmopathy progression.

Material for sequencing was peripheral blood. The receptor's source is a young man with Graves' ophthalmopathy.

CDR3 residues: CATRPGNGYTF. The CDR3 region has the DNA TGTGCCACCCGGCCAGGGAACGGCTACACCTTC. The chain is built from TRBV12-3 or TRBV12-4 and TRBJ1-2; tentatively, D is TRBD1 (5 bases). The CDR3 has 11 amino acids. Trimming removed 10 bases from V and 8 bases from J, with 14 bases in between.